These 17 T cell receptor beta chains were all obtained from the same sample, sequenced in a study of blood T cell repertoires in COVID-19. Generated by immunoSEQ multiplex PCR, the TCRdb table keeps only in-frame clones and is missing some. The data hold under 350,000 clones, with 75% to 90% observed a single time. The sample taken for sequencing was PBMCs or T cells enriched from blood (not recorded which). The receptor set was obtained from a woman between 40 and 50 years old who had recovered from COVID-19.

This clone was seen only once. V is TRBV18 and J is TRBJ1-2, with 7 bases matching TRBD1. Looked up from germline, CDR1 is KGHSH and CDR2 is LQKENI. Losses at the gene ends were 3 bases for V and 8 bases for J; bases not matched to a gene: 12. There are 15 residues in the CDR3. The CDR3 DNA follows: TGTGCCAGCTCACCGTCTGCAGGGGGTGAAGGGGGCTACACCTTC. It translates to CASSPSAGGEGGYTF.

The chain employs TRBV5-1 and TRBJ2-3, with 13 positions matching TRBD2. Germline CDR1 and CDR2: SGHRS and YFSETQ. The J segment lost 5 bases and the V segment lost 4 bases, leaving 1 base of the junction unmatched. This CDR3 contains 14 residues. This chain's CDR3 is CASSRLAGGDTQYF. CDR3 DNA: TGCGCCAGCAGCCGACTAGCGGGAGGAGATACGCAGTATTTT.

This sequence joins TRBV5-4 and TRBJ1-2, with D possibly matching TRBD1 (6 bases). Germline CDR1 reads SGHNT; CDR2 reads YYREEE (reference sequence). The CDR3 length is 14 residues. V lost 3 bases, J lost 5 bases, and 14 bases lay in between. CDR3 nucleotide sequence: TGTGCCAGCAGCTCCCGGGACACCCATTATGGCTACACCTTC. This translates into CASSSRDTHYGYTF.

The rearrangement uses TRBV12-3 or TRBV12-4 and TRBJ2-1; tentatively, D is TRBD1 (7 bases). Deletions cut 6 bases from V and 9 bases from J, with 15 bases between. CDR3 length: 13 amino acids. This chain's CDR3 is CASSQQGRTEQFF. In DNA, the CDR3 is TGTGCCAGCAGCCAACAGGGGAGGACTGAGCAGTTCTTC.

V and J are TRBV27 and TRBJ2-1; 7 bases are shared with TRBD2. V dropped 10 bases and J dropped 2; count of bases not matched to a gene: 8. Germline CDR1 and CDR2: MNHEY and SMNVEV (reference sequence). This CDR3 has 14 residues. CDR3: CATSRAGPYNEQFF. The CDR3 coding sequence is TGTGCCACCTCTAGAGCGGGACCCTACAATGAGCAGTTCTTC.

The gene calls are TRBV30 and TRBJ1-2; D gene uncertain. The CDR3 has 11 residues. Germline CDR1 and CDR2: GTSNPN and SVGIG (reference sequence). Deletions cut 3 bases from V and 2 bases from J, with 4 bases between. This CDR3 reads CAWRENYGYTF. CDR3 coding DNA: TGTGCCTGGAGGGAGAACTATGGCTACACCTTC.

This chain uses TRBV6-1 with TRBJ2-2, with D possibly TRBD2 on 7 matching bases. Germline V lookup: CDR1 MNHNS, CDR2 SASEGT. The V end lost 1 base, the J end lost 1 base, and 19 bases lay between the germline ends. The CDR3 contains 19 residues. The CDR3 sequence: CASSEGLIGRGLNTGELFF. The CDR3 DNA sequence: TGTGCCAGCAGTGAAGGACTAATAGGGCGGGGGCTGAACACCGGGGAGCTGTTTTTT.

The chain joins TRBV2 to TRBJ1-5; 8 nucleotides agree with TRBD1. The V gene's germline CDR1 is SNHLY and CDR2 FYNNEI. The V and J ends lost 7 bases and 8 bases, in that order; junction bases with no gene match: 13. This CDR3 has 15 residues. The chain's CDR3 is CASTRDTGGFEPQHF. Written as DNA, the CDR3 is TGTGCCAGCACGAGGGACACAGGGGGTTTTGAGCCCCAGCATTTT.

The J gene is TRBJ2-1, the V gene TRBV21-1; the table's D call TRBD2 went unverified against the DNA. TRBV21-1 constitutes a pseudogene. The length of the CDR3 is 21 residues. CDR3 sequence reads: CASSKALAGGVIPSSYNEQFF. CDR3 bases: TGTGCCAGCAGCAAAGCCTTAGCGGGAGGAGTGATCCCCAGCTCCTACAATGAGCAGTTCTTC.

J is TRBJ1-5 and V is TRBV2, with D perhaps TRBD1 (6 bases). The CDR3 sequence is 14 residues long. Germline assignment: CDR1 SNHLY and CDR2 FYNNEI. Trimming cost V 7 bases and J 2 bases, with 12 bases left between them. CDR3 amino acids: CASNFNRGNQPQHF. The DNA for the CDR3 is TGTGCCAGCAACTTTAACAGGGGCAATCAGCCCCAGCATTTT.

The chain recombines TRBV6-6 with TRBJ2-7; D gene uncertain. CDR3 length: 12 amino acids. Germline V gene data show CDR1 as MNHNY and CDR2 as SVGAGI (reference sequence). V shed 5 bases and J shed 2 bases, with 7 bases lying between them. The CDR3 region has the DNA TGTGCCAGCAGTCGCCAGACCTACGAGCAGTACTTC. This translates into CASSRQTYEQYF.

The chain has TRBV11-2 and TRBJ1-1; maybe TRBD1 (6 bases). The CDR3 has 15 residues. V lost 1 base and J 6 bases, leaving 15 bases between the germline ends. Germline loops: CDR1 SGHAT, CDR2 FQNNGV. CDR3 bases: TGTGCCAGCAGCTTAGGGACAGAGCCATCCTCTGAAGCTTTCTTT. Its translation: CASSLGTEPSSEAFF.

V and J are TRBV12-5 and TRBJ1-2; the D gene is possibly TRBD1 (6 bases). The germline V gene has CDR1 LGHNT and CDR2 FRNRAP. V was clipped by 6 bases and J by 2 bases, with 22 bases between them. The CDR3 covers 17 residues. CDR3 region: CASGEAEDEGVNYGYTF. Here the CDR3 DNA reads TGTGCTAGTGGGGAGGCCGAGGATGAGGGGGTCAACTATGGCTACACCTTC.

The V call is TRBV11-2, the J call TRBJ2-2; 7 bases are shared with TRBD2. The CDR3 has 17 amino acids. Germline V CDR1 and CDR2: SGHAT, FQNNGV. V lost 1 base and J lost 1; bases outside the gene matches: 6. CDR3 loop: CASSLVTGGWNTGELFF. The DNA of the CDR3 is TGTGCCAGCAGCTTAGTTACGGGGGGTTGGAACACCGGGGAGCTGTTTTTT.

The chain carries TRBV15 and TRBJ1-4; maybe TRBD1 (6 bases). The CDR3 is made up of 15 amino acids. In germline, CDR1 is LNHNV, CDR2 YYDKDF (reference sequence). Trimming pared 5 bases from V and 0 bases from J, leaving 10 bases between. For the CDR3, the DNA is TGTGCCACCAGCGGGGGGGGGCCAACTAATGAAAAACTGTTTTTT. It yields the protein CATSGGGPTNEKLFF.

The chain links TRBV6-1 to TRBJ1-1; TRBD1 might be the D (5 bases). Trimming shortened V by 2 bases and J by 8 bases, and 15 bases separated the two germline ends. The CDR3 length is 14 residues. The germline CDR1 and CDR2 sequences are MNHNS and SASEGT. The CDR3 DNA sequence: TGTGCCAGCAGTGAAAGGAGTAGGGCAGGGGAAGCTTTCTTT. As protein: CASSERSRAGEAFF.

This clone came up once. The chain joins TRBV6-5 to TRBJ1-5; D remains ambiguous. CDR1 is MNHEY and CDR2 is SVGAGI in the germline V gene. The CDR3 contains 13 residues. V gave up 6 bases and J gave up 5 bases, with 11 bases separating them. The CDR3 nucleotides read TGTGCCAGCAGCCCCCTAACTTATCAGCCCCAGCATTTT. It is translated as CASSPLTYQPQHF.